These 26 T cell receptor beta chains were sequenced from one sample in a study of blood T cell repertoires in COVID-19 (dated by TCRdb to between 2020 and 2021). Library preparation employed the immunoSEQ multiplex PCR assay. TCRdb stores this immuneACCESS table with in-frame sequences only. Part of the clones is absent; in the studies checked, under half of the shortfall reflects unresolved V genes, and no reason is known for the rest. The sample records approximately 300,000 clones, 85% to 90% of which are singletons. The ten largest clonotypes hold about 4.2% of the sample. The sample consisted of peripheral blood. These receptors were taken from a man in his forties with acute or convalescent COVID-19.

V usage is TRBV20-1 and J usage is TRBJ2-1, with TRBD2 identical over 10 bases. The CDR3 sequence is 15 residues long. Germline V gene lookup returns CDR1 DFQATT and CDR2 SNEGSKA (reference sequence). J was trimmed by 3 bases and V by 3 bases; bases with no gene match: 5. The CDR3 DNA is TGCAGTGCTAGTAGCGGGGGGATGGTCTACAATGAGCAGTTCTTC. Translation gives CSASSGGMVYNEQFF.

A word on this clone: Other DNA variants within this sample encode the same CDR3. The chain is built from TRBV18 and TRBJ2-5; D is ambiguous. With 2 bases removed from V and 2 bases from J, the gap between germline ends came to 6 bases. CDR1 and CDR2 (germline): KGHSH, LQKENI. CDR3 length equals 13 residues. CDR3 protein: CASSPSNQETQYF. The CDR3 nucleotides read TGTGCCAGCTCACCAAGCAATCAAGAGACCCAGTACTTC.

The rearrangement uses TRBV6-5 and TRBJ2-7; TRBD2 agrees at 9 bases. Trimming took 0 bases from V and 3 from J; bases not matched to a gene: 3. CDR1 is MNHEY, CDR2 SVGAGI, per germline. The CDR3 length is 15 residues. The CDR3 is CASSYSLAGLYEQYF. The DNA of the CDR3 is TGTGCCAGCAGTTACTCACTAGCGGGTCTCTACGAGCAGTACTTC.

In regard to this clone: Other DNA sequences in this specimen translate into the identical CDR3. The CDR3 protein is CASSLGQGGYEQYF. The CDR3 nucleotides are TGCGCCAGCAGCTTGGGACAGGGGGGATACGAGCAGTACTTC. The V call is TRBV5-1, the J call TRBJ2-7; 9 bases map to TRBD1. The CDR3 length is 14 residues. Trimming removed 0 bases from V and 4 bases from J; junction bases left unmatched: 2. Germline lookup yields CDR1 SGHRS and CDR2 YFSETQ.

In DNA, the CDR3 is TGTGCCATCAGTCCTAGTTCTTGGGGGAGGTTGAACACTGAAGCTTTCTTT. Amino acid sequence: CAISPSSWGRLNTEAFF. The rearrangement links TRBV10-3 to TRBJ1-1; D possibly corresponds to TRBD1 (5 bases). The CDR3 spans 17 residues. Per germline, CDR1 ENHRY and CDR2 SYGVKD. V lost 5 bases and J 0 bases, leaving 19 bases between the germline ends.

This clone was detected only once. The CDR3 DNA reads as TGCGCCAGCAGGCCCAACAGGGGAACCTACAATGAGCAGTTCTTC. It codes for CASRPNRGTYNEQFF. This chain joins TRBV4-1 and TRBJ2-1; 7 bases align to TRBD1. The CDR3 length is 15 residues. V gave up 6 bases and J gave up 2 bases; unmatched junction bases: 7. Looked up from germline, CDR1 is MGHRA and CDR2 is YSYEKL.

The gene calls are TRBV6-4 and TRBJ1-2; 7 bases fit TRBD1. CDR1 is MRHNA, CDR2 SNTAGT, per germline. V was clipped by 0 bases and J by 5 bases; unmatched bases: 3. The CDR3 spans 14 residues. This CDR3 reads CASSDSGQAYGYTF. The CDR3 DNA reads as TGTGCCAGCAGTGACTCTGGACAGGCTTATGGCTACACCTTC.

This clone was counted a few times. The chain joins TRBV7-8 to TRBJ1-5, with TRBD1 as a possible D gene (5 bases). Germline values: CDR1 SGHVS, CDR2 FQNEAQ. There are 16 residues in the CDR3. Trimming cost V 4 bases and J 4 bases, with 17 bases left between them. The CDR3 region is CASSSGAGTKNQPQHF. The CDR3 coding sequence is TGTGCCAGCAGCTCTGGGGCCGGGACTAAGAATCAGCCCCAGCATTTT.

The chain uses TRBV5-1 and TRBJ2-7; D unclear. V was shortened by 0 bases and J by 0 bases, with 7 bases between the two germline ends. The CDR3 is made up of 14 amino acids. Germline CDR1 reads SGHRS; CDR2 reads YFSETQ. The CDR3 DNA sequence: TGCGCCAGCAGCTTGGAAGGAGACTCCTACGAGCAGTACTTC. This translates into CASSLEGDSYEQYF.

The CDR3 region is CASRGRTGVLAYEQYF. CDR3 DNA: TGTGCCAGCAGGGGCCGAACAGGGGTTTTGGCGTACGAGCAGTACTTC. The V call is TRBV2, the J call TRBJ2-7; 7 nucleotides match TRBD1. Trimming took 6 bases from V and 4 from J; bases not matched to a gene: 15. Per germline, CDR1 SNHLY and CDR2 FYNNEI. This CDR3 spans 16 amino acids. Complete variable domain (other parts from reference TRBV2 and TRBJ2-7): EPEVTQTPSHQVTQMGQEVILRCVPISNHLYFYWYRQILGQKVEFLVSFYNNEISEKSEIFDDQFSVERPDGSNFTLKIRSTKLEDSAMYFCASRGRTGVLAYEQYFGPGTRLTVT.

A word on this clone: Other DNA sequences within the sample encode an identical CDR3. This rearrangement joins TRBV15 to TRBJ2-7; 9 nucleotides match TRBD2. This CDR3 comprises 14 residues. J was trimmed by 2 bases and V by 5 bases; bases with no gene match: 4. Per germline, CDR1 LNHNV and CDR2 YYDKDF (reference sequence). CDR3 protein: CATSRGGGTYEQYF. The DNA of the CDR3 is TGTGCCACCAGCCGCGGGGGGGGGACCTACGAGCAGTACTTC.

V usage is TRBV5-1 and J usage is TRBJ2-5; TRBD1 might be the D (6 bases). The CDR3 extends over 14 amino acids. V was shortened by 2 bases and J by 2 bases, with 10 bases between the two germline ends. CDR1 and CDR2 from the germline V gene are SGHRS and YFSETQ. CDR3 in DNA: TGCGCCAGCAGCTTAAATACAGGGCAAGAGACCCAGTACTTC. It specifies CASSLNTGQETQYF.

This chain's CDR3 is CASSGRTGSPGELFF. In DNA, the CDR3 is TGTGCCAGCAGTGGAAGGACAGGGAGCCCCGGGGAGCTGTTTTTT. This sequence joins TRBV2 and TRBJ2-2; 8 nucleotides match TRBD1. Germline-derived CDR1 and CDR2 are SNHLY and FYNNEI. Trimming cost V 4 bases and J 6 bases; bases outside gene matches: 7. The CDR3 covers 15 residues.

The CDR3 here is CASSGLAGKTSDTQYF. The CDR3 nucleotides are TGTGCCAGCAGCGGTTTAGCGGGGAAAACCTCAGATACGCAGTATTTT. The chain uses TRBV5-6 and TRBJ2-3, with 8 nucleotides matching TRBD2. Germline CDR1 reads SGHDT; CDR2 reads YYEEEE. With V trimmed by 4 bases and J by 4 bases, 11 bases remained unmatched. CDR3 length: 16 amino acids.

The chain employs TRBV7-9 and TRBJ1-2; TRBD1 agrees at 7 bases. This CDR3 is built from 15 residues. Germline CDR1 SEHNR, CDR2 FQNEAQ (reference sequence). The V segment lost 4 bases and the J segment 5 bases; nucleotides outside the gene matches: 10. CDR3 amino acids: CASSSYPGTVYGYTF. The CDR3 DNA reads as TGTGCCAGCAGCTCCTACCCCGGGACAGTATATGGCTACACCTTC. Filled out from reference TRBV7-9 and TRBJ1-2, the complete variable domain reads DTGVSQNPRHKITKRGQNVTFRCDPISEHNRLYWYRQTLGQGPEFLTYFQNEAQLEKSRLLSDRFSAERPKGSFSTLEIQRTEQGDSAMYLCASSSYPGTVYGYTFGSGTRLTVV.

The chain carries TRBV5-1 and TRBJ1-1; the D gene is possibly TRBD1 (6 bases). In germline, CDR1 is SGHRS, CDR2 YFSETQ. The CDR3 contains 16 residues. The ends were cut back, 0 bases at V and 5 bases at J, with 17 bases in the middle. CDR3 region: CASSLGPPTGRTEAFF. The CDR3 DNA reads TGCGCCAGCAGCTTGGGTCCCCCGACAGGAAGGACTGAAGCTTTCTTT.

This chain connects TRBV28 to TRBJ1-2; tentative D call: TRBD1 (5 bases). V lost 5 bases, J lost 10 bases, and 20 bases lay in between. This CDR3 is 14 amino acids long. Germline V CDR1 and CDR2: MDHEN, SYDVKM. CDR3 coding DNA: TGTGCCAGCAGTCCTACTGGGGGGGGATTTGTCTACACCTTC. Its protein is CASSPTGGGFVYTF.

The chain combines TRBV7-2 with TRBJ1-2; no reliable D call. The germline gives CDR1 SGHTA, CDR2 FQGNSA. The CDR3 runs to 13 residues. The V gene lost 5 bases and the J gene lost 8 bases, with 15 bases spanning the gap. CDR3 bases: TGTGCCAGCAGCCCCCGACGGGTAGGCGGCTACACCTTC. Translated: CASSPRRVGGYTF.

V is TRBV19 and J is TRBJ1-6; 8 bases match TRBD1. This CDR3 spans 15 amino acids. Looked up from germline, CDR1 is LNHDA and CDR2 is SQIVND (reference sequence). Germline trimming cut 5 bases from V and 8 bases from J; bases unmatched to any gene: 8. This CDR3 is CASSPAGGADSPLHF. Written as DNA, the CDR3 is TGTGCCAGTAGTCCAGCAGGGGGCGCAGATTCACCCCTCCACTTT.

This chain connects TRBV7-3 to TRBJ2-3, with D possibly matching TRBD2 (5 bases). Between the trimmed V and J ends, which lost 5 bases and 4 bases, there was a span of 10 bases. The CDR3 contains 13 residues. Germline lookup yields CDR1 SGHTA and CDR2 FQGTGA. The CDR3 reads CASSRGGADTQYF. CDR3 DNA: TGTGCCAGCAGCCGGGGTGGTGCAGATACGCAGTATTTT.

The rearrangement uses TRBV2 and TRBJ2-2; TRBD2 matches 9 bases. CDR1 and CDR2 from the germline V gene are SNHLY and FYNNEI. This CDR3 spans 15 amino acids. V shed 6 bases and J 3 bases; nucleotides not matched to a gene: 5. The CDR3 bases are TGTGCCAGCAGGGTTAGCGGGGGTTACACCGGGGAGCTGTTTTTT. Amino acid sequence: CASRVSGGYTGELFF.

Note on this clone: One end of the junction varies from germline; a read error may be responsible. The V gene is TRBV7-2, the J gene TRBJ2-7; a weak D match, TRBD1 (6 bases). CDR3 length: 13 residues. From germline, CDR1 is SGHTA and CDR2 FQGNSA. DNA of the CDR3: TGTGCCAGCAGCTTGGGGGACCGGGACATCGGACACTTC. It translates to CASSLGDRDIGHF.

This chain connects TRBV3-1 (or the pseudogene TRBV3-2) to TRBJ1-2; D is perhaps TRBD1 (6 bases). Trimming removed 4 bases from V and 6 bases from J, with 18 bases in between. CDR1 is LGHDT and CDR2 is YNNKEL in the germline V gene (reference sequence). CDR3 size: 15 residues. The CDR3 DNA is TGTGCCAGCAGCCTCCTGGGGGCAGGGAAGGATGGCTACACCTTC. This codes for CASSLLGAGKDGYTF.

V usage is TRBV27 and J usage is TRBJ1-2; 8 bases are shared with TRBD1. This CDR3 region has 13 residues. The J segment lost 2 bases and the V segment lost 6 bases, leaving 2 bases of the junction unmatched. Per the germline V gene, CDR1 is MNHEY and CDR2 is SMNVEV (reference sequence). The CDR3 region is CASSRGPNYGYTF. The CDR3 DNA sequence: TGTGCCAGCAGCAGGGGGCCAAACTATGGCTACACCTTC.

The chain combines TRBV10-1 with TRBJ1-1; D might be TRBD1 (5 bases). Germline values: CDR1 WNHNN, CDR2 SYGVQD (reference sequence). Between the trimmed V and J ends, which lost 3 bases and 10 bases, there was a span of 12 bases. The CDR3 is 12 amino acids. Here the CDR3 DNA reads TGCGCCAGCAGTGAATCAGGGCGGCCAGCTTTCTTT. Its protein product is CASSESGRPAFF.

The chain uses TRBV7-8 and TRBJ1-2, with D tentatively TRBD1 (6 bases). Germline V CDR1 and CDR2: SGHVS, FQNEAQ. V lost 3 bases to trimming and J lost 3 bases, with 23 bases between them. CDR3 length equals 18 residues. The CDR3 coding sequence is TGTGCCAGCAGCTTTCACAGGGCCTATGGGAACTTCGACTATGGCTACACCTTC. Residues: CASSFHRAYGNFDYGYTF.